This TCR beta chain came from a study of OX40 agonist ivuxolimab in advanced cancers. About the study as a whole: Ivuxolimab was a fully human IgG2 agonistic monoclonal antibody targeting the costimulatory receptor OX40 (CD134). Of the 50 to 55 patients in dose escalation, around 20 had hepatocellular carcinoma, about 15 had melanoma, 9 had renal cell carcinoma and 9 had head and neck cancer. Prior anti-PD-1, anti-PD-L1 or anti-CTLA-4 therapy was permitted, and approximately 40% of dose-escalation patients had received checkpoint inhibitors. The purpose of peripheral TCRbeta sequencing was to test whether ivuxolimab changed TCR sequence diversity and led to clonal T-cell expansion. Intravenous ivuxolimab was administered to patients every 2 weeks at six dose levels: 0.01, 0.1, 0.3, 1.5, 3 and 10 mg/kg. The paper describes the monotherapy dose-escalation part (N of about 57 patients) of the phase I trial of ivuxolimab. The dose-escalation cohort was around 84% male with a mean age of about 60 years, ranging from roughly 23 to 90. Partial responses occurred in three dose-escalation patients, of whom one had hepatocellular carcinoma and two had cutaneous melanoma. The research as a whole found: After ivuxolimab, expanded clones were on average more numerous among CD8+ T cells than among CD4+ T cells. At doses of 0.1 to 3.0 mg/kg, clonal expansion of both CD4+ and CD8+ blood T cells was observed from baseline to week 6. Low levels of normalized T-cell clonal expansion were also seen in some patients who did not respond. In the 0.1-3.0 mg/kg groups, partial responders were among the patients with the lowest normalized peripheral clonal expansion, particularly in CD8+ T cells. The antigen specificity of the clonally expanded peripheral T cells was not determined.

Patients with a history of autoimmune disease or receiving systemic immunosuppression were excluded from the trial. In every dose cohort, peripheral blood was drawn for TCR sequencing at baseline, cycle 4 day 1, and cycle 7 day 1. Samples were obtained from an open-label, multicenter, first-in-human phase I dose-escalation trial of ivuxolimab. Adults with locally advanced or metastatic melanoma, renal cell carcinoma, hepatocellular carcinoma or head and neck squamous cell carcinoma were enrolled in the trial. Before TCR sequencing, CD4+ T cells and CD8+ T cells from peripheral blood were sorted into separate populations. Trimming costs V 5 bases and J 2 bases, and their ends lie 12 bases apart. The germline V gene (reference sequence) specifies MNHEY as CDR1 and SMNVEV as CDR2. The CDR3 covers 15 residues, taking in both the cysteine and the phenylalanine. Only the CDR3 part of the read is kept: 45 bases, read in frame from the first base.

Genomic DNA was isolated from the sorted cells so that the TCRbeta CDR3 region could be sequenced. The immunoSEQ Assay was used to sequence the TCRbeta CDR3 regions. Drawn from immuneACCESS, this table holds only the in-frame rearrangements with V and J called that TCRdb kept. Clones are partly lost; checked studies trace under half to an unresolved V gene and leave the rest unexplained. The sample table lists tens of thousands of clones, more than 85% of them with a count of one. The top ten clones comprise approximately 10% of the sample. With regard to this clone: It has no known antigen specificity. No much larger clone exists at a distance of one base, and base qualities are not known.

The rearranged chain carries TRBV27 and TRBJ2-2; no D gene call is confident. The sequenced sample was CD4+ or CD8+ T cells sorted from blood, obtained in a trial of the OX40 agonist ivuxolimab. This receptor was taken from an adult with an advanced solid tumor such as melanoma, head and neck, liver or kidney cancer. The nucleotide sequence reads TGTGCCAGCAGTAGCGCGGACCAAAACACCGGGGAGCTGTTTTTT. Its protein is CASSSADQNTGELFF.